Listed below are T cell receptor beta chains from one sample, sequenced in a study of identifying expanded T cells in peripheral blood. Only in-frame clones appear in the TCRdb table, and some are missing; sequencing was by immunoSEQ multiplex PCR. Of 50,000 to 60,000 clones in the sample, 65% to 90% are singletons; the top ten hold 13% to 15%. Sequenced: blood. These receptor sequences come from a person between 18 and 69 years old in good health. The CDR3 runs from the conserved cysteine through the conserved F or W. The order of the fields is V gene, D gene, clone size, J gene, CDR3 DNA, CDR3 protein. The D gene is left open where the match is weak. For some rows the clone size is stated as once, few or many, or as a class when expanded; others skip it.

TRBV6-5	.	few	TRBJ1-2	TGTGCCAGCAGAACAGCAACGGAGATCTATGGCTACACCTTC	CASRTATEIYGYTF
TRBV6-1	.	few	TRBJ2-3	TGTGCCAGCAGCCAGGGGAGCACAGATACGCAGTATTTT	CASSQGSTDTQYF
TRBV30	.	.	TRBJ1-2	TGTGCCTGGAGAGGAGGCTTAGGCTATGGCTACACCTTC	CAWRGGLGYGYTF
TRBV6-1	TRBD1	.	TRBJ1-2	TGTGCCAGCAGCTACCGGGACAGGGCTGACTATGGCTACACCTTC	CASSYRDRADYGYTF
TRBV4-3	TRBD2	.	TRBJ2-3	TGCGCCAGCAGCCAAGAGGCTAGCGGGATTGCAGATACGCAGTATTTT	CASSQEASGIADTQYF
TRBV11-3	.	.	TRBJ2-3	TGTGCCAGCAGCTTAGGCCCAACAGATACGCAGTATTTT	CASSLGPTDTQYF
TRBV10-2	TRBD1	once	TRBJ2-7	TGCGCCAGCAGGACGGGACAGGGCGCCTACGAGCAGTACTTC	CASRTGQGAYEQYF
TRBV5-1	TRBD2	.	TRBJ2-5	TGCGCCAGCAGCCGCCGACTAGCGGGGGGGAGTCAAGAGACCCAGTACTTC	CASSRRLAGGSQETQYF
TRBV19	TRBD1	once	TRBJ1-5	TGTGCCAGTAGCAGGGGGTTCAATCAGCCCCAGCATTTT	CASSRGFNQPQHF
TRBV27	.	.	TRBJ2-2	TGTGCCAGCAGTTCATACAGGGTTGGCGGGGAGCTGTTTTTT	CASSSYRVGGELFF
TRBV6-5	.	.	TRBJ1-4	TGTGCCAGCAGTAGGGGGTCAACTAATGAAAAACTGTTTTTT	CASSRGSTNEKLFF
TRBV7-3	.	.	TRBJ2-2	TGTGCCAGCAGCTTACAGTCCACCGGGGAGCTGTTTTTT	CASSLQSTGELFF
TRBV19	TRBD1	.	TRBJ1-6	TGTGCCAGTAGTAGGTACGAAGCAGGGGGTTCACCCCTCCACTTT	CASSRYEAGGSPLHF
TRBV15	.	.	TRBJ2-3	TGTGCCACCAGCAGAGATATAGTACATCGGGGGAATACGCAGTATTTT	CATSRDIVHRGNTQYF
TRBV9	TRBD1	.	TRBJ2-1	TGTGCCAGCAGCGTATCCAGGACAGGCGTGAGCTCCTACAATGAGCAGTTCTTC	CASSVSRTGVSSYNEQFF
TRBV4-1	.	.	TRBJ2-5	TGCGCCAGCAGCCAAGAGTCTAGCTTGGTCCCGGAGACCCAGTACTTC	CASSQESSLVPETQYF
TRBV29-1	.	.	TRBJ2-5	TGCAGCGTAGACCAGGGGGAGACCCAGTACTTC	CSVDQGETQYF
TRBV6-1	TRBD1	.	TRBJ1-1	TGTGCCAGCAGTCGACAGGGGCGTTTGAACACTGAAGCTTTCTTT	CASSRQGRLNTEAFF
TRBV19	.	.	TRBJ2-6	TGTGCCAGTAGTATAAGGGGGTCTGGGGCCAACGTCCTGACTTTC	CASSIRGSGANVLTF
TRBV6-1	TRBD2	few	TRBJ2-1	TGTGCCAGCAGTGAGACTAGCGGAGGCTACAATGAGCAGTTCTTC	CASSETSGGYNEQFF
TRBV7-2	TRBD1	.	TRBJ1-1	TGTGCCAGCAGCCGTCGGACAGGGGCAGGTACTGAAGCTTTCTTT	CASSRRTGAGTEAFF
TRBV7-9	.	.	TRBJ2-3	TGTGCCAGCAGCTTAGAGGGCGGCACAGATACGCAGTATTTT	CASSLEGGTDTQYF
TRBV4-1	.	.	TRBJ1-1	TGCGCCAGCAGCCAAGATTATGGAAGGGCGGGGGCTAGCACTGAAGCTTTCTTT	CASSQDYGRAGASTEAFF
TRBV19	TRBD2	.	TRBJ2-3	TGTGCCAGTAGTGGACTAGCGGGCGTGCCCACAGATACGCAGTATTTT	CASSGLAGVPTDTQYF
TRBV6-1	.	.	TRBJ1-4	TGTGCCAGCAGTGGCCGTTCCGCAACTAATGAAAAACTGTTTTTT	CASSGRSATNEKLFF